What follows describes a single T cell receptor (beta chain). Its specific antigen is unknown. The sample holds no much larger clone one base away, and base qualities are not on file. This record belongs to a study of T cell repertoires in cytomegalovirus infection (dated by TCRdb to between 2018 and 2021). At the level of the whole study: Donor HLA type was relevant to the analysis, as public TCR beta signatures indicated carriage of CMV infection together with the matching HLA type. What the authors observed across the whole study: Cumulative frequency of public TCR beta family members discriminated carriers of CMV infection plus the relevant HLA type in this cohort and an independent 352-donor cohort. In the ex vivo response, HLA-C-restricted CMV-specific TCR beta clonotypes were dominant, and in two of eight donors the single most frequent clonotype came from this HLA-C-restricted group.

TCRdb records Illumina HiSeq 1500 as the sequencer. TCRdb redid the processing of the public reads, applying fastp at Q25 and MiXCR, and retained in-frame beta chains. When rows share a CDR3 protein, they turn into one entry using the most common DNA and genes. A total of some 600,000 distinct CDR3 sequences appear in this sample, 20% to 30% of them only once. Roughly 8% of the sample is taken by the ten largest. This clonotype originated in a human donor in good health (CMV status not recorded). Some clones in this sample may be carry-over from other donors' samples. The sequencing sample was made of CD8+ T cells from PBMCs.

The DNA sequence follows: TGTGCCAGCAGTAATATTCCCCCGACAGTCAATCAGCCCCAGCATTTT. This is translated as CASSNIPPTVNQPQHF. The chain couples TRBV27 to TRBJ1-5; TRBD1 is a possible D gene, resting on 5 matching bases. In the germline V gene (reference sequence), CDR1 corresponds to MNHEY and CDR2 to SMNVEV. The CDR3 sequence holds 16 residues, the cysteine and phenylalanine included. The entry retains the CDR3 DNA only, 48 bases that are in frame from base 1. The germline ends are 17 bases apart after V is trimmed by 5 bases and J by 3 bases.